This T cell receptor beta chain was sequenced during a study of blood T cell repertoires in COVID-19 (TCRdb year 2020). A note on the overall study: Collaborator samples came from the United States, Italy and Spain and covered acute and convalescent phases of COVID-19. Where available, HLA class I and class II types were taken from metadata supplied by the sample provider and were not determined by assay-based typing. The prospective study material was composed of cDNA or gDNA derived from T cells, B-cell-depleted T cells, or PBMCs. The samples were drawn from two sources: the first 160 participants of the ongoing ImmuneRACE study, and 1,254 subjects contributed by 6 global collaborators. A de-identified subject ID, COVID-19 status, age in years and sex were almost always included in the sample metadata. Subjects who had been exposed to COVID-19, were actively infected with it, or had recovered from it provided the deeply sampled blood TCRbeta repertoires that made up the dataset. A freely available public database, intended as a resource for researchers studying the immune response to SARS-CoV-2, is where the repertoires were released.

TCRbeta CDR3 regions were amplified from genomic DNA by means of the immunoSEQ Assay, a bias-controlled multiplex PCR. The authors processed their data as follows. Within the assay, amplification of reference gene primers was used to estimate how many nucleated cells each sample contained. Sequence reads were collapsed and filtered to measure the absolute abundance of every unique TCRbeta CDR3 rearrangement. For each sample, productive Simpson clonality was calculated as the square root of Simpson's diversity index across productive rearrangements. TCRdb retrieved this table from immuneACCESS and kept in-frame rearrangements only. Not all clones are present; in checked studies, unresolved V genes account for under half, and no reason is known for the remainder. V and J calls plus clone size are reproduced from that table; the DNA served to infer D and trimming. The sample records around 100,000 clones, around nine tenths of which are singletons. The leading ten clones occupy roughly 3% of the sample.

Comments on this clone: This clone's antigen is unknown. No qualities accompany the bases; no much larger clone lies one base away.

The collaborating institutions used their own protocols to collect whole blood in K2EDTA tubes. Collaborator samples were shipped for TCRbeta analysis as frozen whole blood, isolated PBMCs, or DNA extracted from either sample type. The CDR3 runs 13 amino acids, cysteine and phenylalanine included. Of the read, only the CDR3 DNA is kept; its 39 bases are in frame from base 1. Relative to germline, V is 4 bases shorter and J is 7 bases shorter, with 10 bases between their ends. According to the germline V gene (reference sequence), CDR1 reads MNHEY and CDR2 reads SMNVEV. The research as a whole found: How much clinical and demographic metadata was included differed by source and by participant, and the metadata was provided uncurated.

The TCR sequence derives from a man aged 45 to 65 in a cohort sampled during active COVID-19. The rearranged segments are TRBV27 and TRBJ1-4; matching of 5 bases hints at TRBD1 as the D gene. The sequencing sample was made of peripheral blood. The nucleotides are TGTGCCAGCAGTTGGGGGGACGGTGAAAAACTGTTTTTT. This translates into CASSWGDGEKLFF.